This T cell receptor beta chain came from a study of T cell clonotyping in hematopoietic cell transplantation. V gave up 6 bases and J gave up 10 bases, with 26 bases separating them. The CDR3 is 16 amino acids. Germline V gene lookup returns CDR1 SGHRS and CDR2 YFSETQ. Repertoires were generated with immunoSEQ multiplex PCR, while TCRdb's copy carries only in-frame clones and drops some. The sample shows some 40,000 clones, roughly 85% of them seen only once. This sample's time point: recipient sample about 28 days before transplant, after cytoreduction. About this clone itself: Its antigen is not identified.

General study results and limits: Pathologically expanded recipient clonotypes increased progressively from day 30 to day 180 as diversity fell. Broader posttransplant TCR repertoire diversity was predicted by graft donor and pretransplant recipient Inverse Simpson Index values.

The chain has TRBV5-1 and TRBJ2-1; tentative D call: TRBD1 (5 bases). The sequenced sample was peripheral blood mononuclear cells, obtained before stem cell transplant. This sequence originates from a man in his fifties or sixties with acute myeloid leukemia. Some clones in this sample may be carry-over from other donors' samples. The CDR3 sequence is CASTTTIGVARAEQFF. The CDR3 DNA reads TGCGCCAGCACCACTACGATAGGGGTCGCTCGAGCGGAGCAGTTCTTC.